This T cell receptor (beta chain) comes out of a study of beta chain features in type 1 diabetes. Background on the study: Across every sample, around 110,000,000 sorted cells were examined in total. Study findings and constraints: For Type 1 diabetes patients, all four CD4+ subsets carried TCRB CDR3s that were moderately but significantly shorter.

A note on this clone: Its target is not known.

As every portion of the isolated RNA was reverse transcribed, the sequencing read expressed TCRB transcripts. Here immunoSEQ multiplex PCR was the method, and the copy in TCRdb shows in-frame clones only, minus some. This table holds about 270,000 clones, 13% to 15% found once. The CDR3 is 16 residues long. Trimming removed 1 base from V and 3 bases from J, with 16 bases in between. Germline V gene sequence: CDR1 SGHAT, CDR2 FQNNGV. The receptor was isolated from a man aged 25 to 40 with type 1 diabetes. The chain joins TRBV11-2 to TRBJ2-7, with D possibly matching TRBD1 (7 bases). Material for sequencing was naive CD4+ T cells from blood. CDR3 in amino acids: CASSLVGGTVHYEQYF. CDR3 nucleotide sequence: TGTGCCAGCAGCTTAGTTGGGGGGACAGTTCACTACGAGCAGTACTTC.